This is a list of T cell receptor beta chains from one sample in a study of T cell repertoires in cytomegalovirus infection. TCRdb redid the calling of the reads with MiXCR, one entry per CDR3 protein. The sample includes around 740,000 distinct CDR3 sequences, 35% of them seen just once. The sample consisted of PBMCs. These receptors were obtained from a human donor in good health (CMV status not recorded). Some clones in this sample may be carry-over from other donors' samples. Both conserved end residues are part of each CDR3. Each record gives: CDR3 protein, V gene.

CDR3aa: CARSLSPRAYEQYF; v_gene: TRBV7-6
CDR3aa: CASSLIRGQMTGEMFF; v_gene: TRBV7-6
CDR3aa: CASSQRTRDRALPLHF; v_gene: TRBV7-8
CDR3aa: CASSFAGQETQYF; v_gene: TRBV27
CDR3aa: CASSTRIGLHTEGFF; v_gene: TRBV7-8
CDR3aa: CASSLWGGADTQYF; v_gene: TRBV5-4
CDR3aa: CASSLARTSGRQETQYF; v_gene: TRBV7-6
CDR3aa: CASRHRANTGELFF; v_gene: TRBV7-8
CDR3aa: CASSPPLGYGYTF; v_gene: TRBV12-3/TRBV12-4
CDR3aa: CASKLGRDEQFF; v_gene: TRBV6-6
CDR3aa: CASSQRQGLVGSGNTIYF; v_gene: TRBV7-8
CDR3aa: CASSVDQGRGYTF; v_gene: TRBV9
CDR3aa: CASSLFVPSGTYEQYF; v_gene: TRBV28
CDR3aa: CAGNGTRRKNTEAFF; v_gene: TRBV6-7
CDR3aa: CASSFAPGTDTYEQYF; v_gene: TRBV5-6
CDR3aa: CSARSRDTRNTEAFF; v_gene: TRBV20-1
CDR3aa: CASSQVSGTGNTEAFF; v_gene: TRBV4-1
CDR3aa: CARTQASTRRGYTF; v_gene: TRBV6-2/TRBV6-3
CDR3aa: CASSSPSGSRETQYF; v_gene: TRBV7-2
CDR3aa: CASSLLKASGGIKNEQFF; v_gene: TRBV7-9
CDR3aa: CASSRSDRERYGYTF; v_gene: TRBV19
CDR3aa: CASSYLYSPLHF; v_gene: TRBV6-6
CDR3aa: CASSPGTRVADEQFF; v_gene: TRBV12-3/TRBV12-4
CDR3aa: CASSLAGGGSYEQYF; v_gene: TRBV7-9
CDR3aa: CASSLTGVRPENNEQFF; v_gene: TRBV12-3/TRBV12-4
CDR3aa: CASSLAVWGRGQARMSGYTF; v_gene: TRBV7-2
CDR3aa: CASSIRDRRNTEAFF; v_gene: TRBV19
CDR3aa: CASSLGPQAPGTQYF; v_gene: TRBV11-3
CDR3aa: CASSSYGGELFF; v_gene: TRBV5-5
CDR3aa: CASRYRDGGNEKLFF; v_gene: TRBV19